A selection of T cell receptor beta chains follows, all from one sample in a study of Tregs in tolerant kidney transplant recipients. The assay was immunoSEQ multiplex PCR, and TCRdb's table has in-frame clones only and misses some. The sample consists of about 72,000 clones, roughly 89% of them appearing once. Source: CD8+ T cells from blood, taken before the transplant. All receptors derive from a human donor who received a combined kidney and bone marrow transplant. CDR3s include the opening cysteine and the closing phenylalanine or tryptophan. The order of the fields is J gene, V gene, D gene, clone size, CDR3 protein, CDR3 DNA. D genes are given only for firm matches. Expanded clones get a size class; other rows say once, few or many, or leave the size out.

TRBJ2-1,TRBV27,.,.,CASSFQGRNEQFF,TGTGCCAGCAGTTTTCAGGGTCGAAATGAGCAGTTCTTC
TRBJ2-3,TRBV5-1,TRBD2,once,CASSFFRLAGLMYTQYF,TGCGCCAGCAGCTTCTTCAGGCTAGCGGGCCTAATGTATACGCAGTATTTT
TRBJ2-7,TRBV5-4,.,.,CAGSFQDRSYEQYF,TGTGCCGGCAGCTTCCAAGACAGATCCTACGAGCAGTACTTC
TRBJ1-2,TRBV5-1,.,.,CASSLAAASNGYTF,TGCGCCAGCAGCTTGGCGGCGGCTTCAAATGGCTACACCTTC
TRBJ2-5,TRBV2,TRBD1,.,CASSEALLGQGKETQYF,TGTGCCAGCAGTGAAGCGCTTTTGGGACAGGGTAAAGAGACCCAGTACTTC
TRBJ2-1,TRBV28,TRBD2,.,CASSIAGGPHNEQFF,TGTGCCAGCAGCATAGCGGGGGGGCCCCACAATGAGCAGTTCTTC
TRBJ2-1,TRBV15,.,.,CATSSRDTYNEQFF,TGTGCCACCAGCTCACGGGACACTTACAATGAGCAGTTCTTC
TRBJ1-1,TRBV4-3,TRBD1,.,CASSPAGQANTEAFF,TGCGCCAGCAGCCCCGCGGGACAGGCGAACACTGAAGCTTTCTTT
TRBJ2-7,TRBV2,.,.,CASTPPREQYF,TGTGCCAGCACCCCCCCCCGGGAGCAGTACTTC
TRBJ2-3,TRBV5-1,.,medium-sized,CASRPVPADTQYF,TGCGCCAGCAGACCGGTTCCTGCGGATACGCAGTATTTT
TRBJ2-1,TRBV4-3,.,.,CASSQAGPPYNEQFF,TGCGCCAGCAGCCAGGCGGGACCCCCCTACAATGAGCAGTTCTTC
TRBJ2-1,TRBV11-3,TRBD1,.,CASSLGTGNEQFF,TGTGCCAGCAGCTTAGGGACAGGGAATGAGCAGTTCTTC
TRBJ2-5,TRBV11-2,.,.,CASSFELRETQYF,TGTGCCAGCAGCTTTGAACTCAGGGAGACCCAGTACTTC
TRBJ2-3,TRBV7-9,TRBD2,few,CASSPLRGGGDTQYF,TGTGCCAGCAGCCCACTGCGGGGCGGGGGAGATACGCAGTATTTT
TRBJ1-4,TRBV4-1,.,.,CASSRLRGGTNEKLFF,TGCGCCAGCAGCCGCTTGCGCGGGGGAACTAATGAAAAACTGTTTTTT
TRBJ2-1,TRBV9,TRBD2,.,CASSVDPPGGQYNEQFF,TGTGCCAGCAGCGTAGATCCTCCGGGGGGGCAGTACAATGAGCAGTTCTTC
TRBJ2-7,TRBV15,.,few,CATSRVDEYEQYF,TGTGCCACCAGCAGAGTAGATGAGTACGAGCAGTACTTC
TRBJ2-7,TRBV28,.,.,CATSAGTSYEQYF,TGTGCCACCTCGGCGGGGACCTCCTACGAGCAGTACTTC
TRBJ1-1,TRBV7-2,TRBD1,.,CASSFGQGMNTEAFF,TGTGCCAGCAGCTTTGGACAGGGCATGAACACTGAAGCTTTCTTT
TRBJ2-3,TRBV19,TRBD2,.,CASSISGGPTDTQYF,TGTGCCAGTAGTATTAGCGGGGGGCCCACAGATACGCAGTATTTT
TRBJ2-7,TRBV7-9,.,.,CASRVGDWTYEQYF,TGTGCCAGCAGGGTGGGTGACTGGACCTACGAGCAGTACTTC
TRBJ2-3,TRBV5-1,.,.,CASSLENVVDTQYF,TGCGCCAGCAGCTTGGAGAACGTAGTAGATACGCAGTATTTT
TRBJ1-6,TRBV4-3,.,once,CASSQATGFADSPLHF,TGCGCCAGCAGCCAAGCTACGGGGTTTGCGGATTCACCCCTCCACTTT